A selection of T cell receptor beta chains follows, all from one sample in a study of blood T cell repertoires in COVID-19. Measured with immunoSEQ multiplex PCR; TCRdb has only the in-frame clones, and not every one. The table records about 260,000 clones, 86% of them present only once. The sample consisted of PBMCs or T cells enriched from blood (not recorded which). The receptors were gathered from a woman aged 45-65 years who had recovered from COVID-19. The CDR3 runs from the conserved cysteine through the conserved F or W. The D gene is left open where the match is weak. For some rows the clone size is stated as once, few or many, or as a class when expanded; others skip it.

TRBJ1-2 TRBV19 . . CASSTGTGHRSYGYTF TGTGCCAGTAGTACAGGGACGGGACATCGGTCCTATGGCTACACCTTC
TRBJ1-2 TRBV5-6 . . CASSLGGNYGYTF TGTGCCAGCAGCTTAGGAGGGAACTATGGCTACACCTTC
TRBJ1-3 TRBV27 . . CASSPSPIRVRSSGNTIYF TGTGCCAGCAGTCCCTCTCCCATACGGGTCAGAAGCTCTGGAAACACCATATATTTT
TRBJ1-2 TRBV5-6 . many CASSLLTAVYTF TGTGCCAGCAGCTTGTTGACAGCCGTCTACACCTTC
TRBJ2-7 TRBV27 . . CASGPGLGAYEQYF TGTGCCAGCGGACCGGGACTGGGTGCCTACGAGCAGTACTTC
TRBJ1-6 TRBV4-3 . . CASSQDRPPSPLHF TGCGCCAGCAGCCAAGATCGTCCCCCTTCACCCCTCCACTTT
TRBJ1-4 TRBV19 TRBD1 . CASSSGDRVGEKLFF TGTGCCAGTAGTTCTGGGGACAGGGTTGGCGAAAAACTGTTTTTT
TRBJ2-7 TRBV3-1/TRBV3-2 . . CASSLLRKLEQYF TGTGCCAGCAGCCTCCTAAGAAAACTCGAGCAGTACTTC
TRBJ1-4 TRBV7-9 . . CASSLGIGEANEKLFF TGTGCCAGCAGCTTAGGGATCGGGGAGGCTAATGAAAAACTGTTTTTT
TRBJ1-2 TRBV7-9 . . CASSPTGTYGYTF TGTGCCAGCAGTCCAACAGGGACCTATGGCTACACCTTC
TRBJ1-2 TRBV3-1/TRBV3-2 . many CASSRVKGDGYTF TGTGCCAGCAGCCGGGTTAAAGGGGATGGCTACACCTTC
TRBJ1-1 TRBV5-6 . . CASTPHAATEAFF TGTGCCAGCACCCCACATGCGGCGACTGAAGCTTTCTTT
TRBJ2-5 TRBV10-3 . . CAISEQAQETQYF TGTGCCATCAGTGAACAGGCCCAAGAGACCCAGTACTTC
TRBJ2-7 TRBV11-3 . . CASSNLYEQYF TGTGCCAGCAGTAATTTATACGAGCAGTACTTC
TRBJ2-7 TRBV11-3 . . CASSLGAVPYEQYF TGTGCCAGCAGCTTAGGGGCAGTCCCCTACGAGCAGTACTTC
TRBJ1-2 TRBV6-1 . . CASSGISGGGANYGYTF TGTGCCAGCAGTGGAATTTCGGGTGGAGGAGCCAACTATGGCTACACCTTC
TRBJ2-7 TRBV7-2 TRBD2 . CASSLARTSGSSQYEQYF TGTGCCAGCAGCTTAGCCCGGACTAGCGGTTCTTCCCAGTACGAGCAGTACTTC
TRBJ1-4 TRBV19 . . CASSHPGQGNEKLFF TGTGCCAGTAGCCATCCAGGGCAGGGGAACGAAAAACTGTTTTTT
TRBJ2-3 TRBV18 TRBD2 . CASSPITGLAGGPPYTDTQYF TGTGCCAGCTCACCGATTACGGGACTAGCGGGGGGACCACCTTACACAGATACGCAGTATTTT
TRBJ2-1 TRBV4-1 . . CASSQGGPSARQHNEQFF TGCGCCAGCAGCCAAGGGGGACCTAGCGCCCGGCAACACAATGAGCAGTTCTTC
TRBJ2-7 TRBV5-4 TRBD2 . CASSLNPTSGGYEQYF TGTGCCAGCAGCTTAAACCCGACTAGCGGGGGATACGAGCAGTACTTC
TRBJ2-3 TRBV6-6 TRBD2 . CASSPLAGGSRGDTQYF TGTGCCAGCAGTCCACTAGCGGGGGGATCTCGAGGAGATACGCAGTATTTT
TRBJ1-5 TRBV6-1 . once CASSESGLLQPQHF TGTGCCAGCAGTGAATCTGGCCTCCTGCAGCCCCAGCATTTT
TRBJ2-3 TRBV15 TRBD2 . CATSRAQLATTDTQYF TGTGCCACCAGCAGAGCCCAACTAGCGACCACAGATACGCAGTATTTT
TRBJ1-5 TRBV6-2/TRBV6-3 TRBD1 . CASSYPRQGLSNQPQHF TGTGCCAGCAGTTACCCAAGACAGGGTTTAAGCAATCAGCCCCAGCATTTT
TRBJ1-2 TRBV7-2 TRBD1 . CASSSWNRGGRVGGYTF TGTGCCAGCAGCTCCTGGAACAGGGGGGGGCGAGTTGGAGGCTACACCTTC
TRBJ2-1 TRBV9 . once CASSYDREQFF TGTGCCAGCAGCTACGACAGAGAGCAGTTCTTC
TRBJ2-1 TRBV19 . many CASSIGGGLYNEQFF TGTGCCAGTAGTATAGGTGGAGGGCTCTACAATGAGCAGTTCTTC
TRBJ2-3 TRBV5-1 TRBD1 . CASSRQGDPTDTQYF TGCGCCAGCAGCCGTCAGGGGGATCCCACAGATACGCAGTATTTT
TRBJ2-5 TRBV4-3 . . CASSQDMLTGGTQYF TGCGCCAGCAGCCAAGATATGTTAACCGGAGGGACCCAGTACTTC
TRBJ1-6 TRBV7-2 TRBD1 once CASSLQDRANSPLHF TGTGCCAGCAGCCTGCAGGACAGGGCTAATTCACCCCTCCACTTT
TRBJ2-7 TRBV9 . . CASSAAPGQPGLVGEQYF TGTGCCAGCAGCGCTGCTCCGGGACAGCCGGGACTAGTAGGTGAGCAGTACTTC
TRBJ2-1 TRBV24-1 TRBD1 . CATSAEDRGKSEQFF TGTGCCACCAGTGCCGAGGACAGGGGAAAGTCTGAGCAGTTCTTC
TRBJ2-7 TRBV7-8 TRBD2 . CASSPGTTPRVQYF TGTGCCAGCAGCCCCGGGACTACCCCTCGGGTGCAGTACTTC
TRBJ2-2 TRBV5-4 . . CASSPGVSGANTGELFF TGTGCCAGCAGCCCAGGGGTAAGCGGGGCGAACACCGGGGAGCTGTTTTTT
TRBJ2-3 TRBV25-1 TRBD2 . CASSQLSGRRVDTQYF TGTGCCAGCAGCCAATTAAGCGGGAGGAGAGTTGATACGCAGTATTTT
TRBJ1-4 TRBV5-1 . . CASSRTNEKLFF TGCGCCAGCAGCCGAACTAATGAAAAACTGTTTTTT
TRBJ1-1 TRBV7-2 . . CASSSRENTEAFF TGTGCCAGCAGCTCCCGGGAGAACACTGAAGCTTTCTTT
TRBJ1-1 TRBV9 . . CATGRGQDLGNTEAFF TGTGCCACCGGGCGGGGGCAGGACCTCGGGAACACTGAAGCTTTCTTT
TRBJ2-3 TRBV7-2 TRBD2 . CASSLTSGVRTDTQYF TGTGCCAGCAGCCTGACTAGCGGGGTTCGCACAGATACGCAGTATTTT
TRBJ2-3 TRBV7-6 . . CASSPESTDTQYF TGTGCCAGCAGCCCTGAGAGCACAGATACGCAGTATTTT
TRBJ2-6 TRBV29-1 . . CSVEEVWIAGANVLTF TGCAGCGTTGAGGAGGTGTGGATAGCTGGGGCCAACGTCCTGACTTTC
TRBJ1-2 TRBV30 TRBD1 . CAWSPTGVGYTF TGTGCCTGGAGTCCCACAGGGGTCGGCTACACCTTC
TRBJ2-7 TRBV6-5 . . CASTPRRGYEQYF TGTGCCAGCACCCCGCGACGGGGCTACGAGCAGTACTTC
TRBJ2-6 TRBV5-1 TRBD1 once CASSLTTGGWANVLTF TGCGCCAGCAGCTTGACCACAGGGGGCTGGGCCAACGTCCTGACTTTC
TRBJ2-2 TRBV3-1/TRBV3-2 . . CASSLQGSGELFF TGTGCCAGCAGCCTACAGGGTTCCGGGGAGCTGTTTTTT
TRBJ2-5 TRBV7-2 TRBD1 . CASSARDRGYETQYF TGTGCCAGCAGCGCCCGGGACAGGGGTTACGAGACCCAGTACTTC